This T cell receptor beta chain derives from a study of breast tumors, draining lymph nodes, adjacent tissues. Germline values: CDR1 MNHNS, CDR2 SASEGT. V lost 4 bases and J 5 bases, leaving 8 bases between the germline ends. The CDR3 spans 12 residues. This clonotype was detected many times. Via MiXCR, TCRdb re-called the multiplex PCR reads, giving one row per CDR3 protein. The table lists about 230,000 distinct CDR3 sequences, around 32% of them singletons. The lymph nodes were axillary draining lymph nodes from breast cancer patients. This TCR came from a female donor with breast cancer. Some clones in this sample may be carry-over from other donors' samples. The chain employs TRBV6-1 and TRBJ2-5; D call uncertain. The sample was axillary lymph node tissue. The CDR3 DNA is TGTGCCAGCAGTGCCGTTATTGAGACCCAGTACTTC. Translating it yields CASSAVIETQYF.